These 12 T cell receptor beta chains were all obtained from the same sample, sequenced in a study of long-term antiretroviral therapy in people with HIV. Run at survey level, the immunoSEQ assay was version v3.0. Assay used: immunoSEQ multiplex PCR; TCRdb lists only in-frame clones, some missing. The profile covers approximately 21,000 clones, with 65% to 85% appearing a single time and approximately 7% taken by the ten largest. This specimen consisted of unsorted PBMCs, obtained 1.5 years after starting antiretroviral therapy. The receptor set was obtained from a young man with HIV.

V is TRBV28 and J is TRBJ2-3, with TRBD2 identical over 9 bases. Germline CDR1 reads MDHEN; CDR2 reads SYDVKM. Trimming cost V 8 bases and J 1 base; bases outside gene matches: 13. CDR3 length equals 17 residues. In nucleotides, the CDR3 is TGTGCCAGCCCTCCAGCGGGAGGCGAGGTGGGCACAGATACGCAGTATTTT. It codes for CASPPAGGEVGTDTQYF.

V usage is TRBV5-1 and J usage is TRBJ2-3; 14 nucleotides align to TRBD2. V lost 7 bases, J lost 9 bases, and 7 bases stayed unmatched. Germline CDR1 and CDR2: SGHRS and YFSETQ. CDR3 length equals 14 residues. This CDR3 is CASETSGGGGTQYF. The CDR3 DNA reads TGCGCCAGCGAGACTAGCGGGGGGGGAGGCACGCAGTATTTT. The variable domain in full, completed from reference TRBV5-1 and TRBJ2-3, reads KAGVTQTPRYLIKTRGQQVTLSCSPISGHRSVSWYQQTPGQGLQFLFEYFSETQRNKGNFPGRFSGRQFSNSRSEMNVSTLELGDSALYLCASETSGGGGTQYFGPGTRLTVL.

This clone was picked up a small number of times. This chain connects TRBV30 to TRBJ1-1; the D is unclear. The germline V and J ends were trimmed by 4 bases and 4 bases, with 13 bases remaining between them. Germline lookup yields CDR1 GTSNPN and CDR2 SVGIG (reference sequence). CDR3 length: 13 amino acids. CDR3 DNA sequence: TGTGCCTGGACCTCGTCCTGGTTCACTGAAGCTTTCTTT. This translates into CAWTSSWFTEAFF. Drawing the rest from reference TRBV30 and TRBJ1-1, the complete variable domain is SQTIHQWPATLVQPVGSPLSLECTVEGTSNPNLYWYRQAAGRGLQLLFYSVGIGQISSEVPQNLSASRPQDRQFILSSKKLLLSDSGFYLCAWTSSWFTEAFFGQGTRLTVV.

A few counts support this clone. CDR3 residues: CASSLAGGTGYTF. In nucleotides, the CDR3 is TGTGCCAGCAGCTTAGCAGGGGGCACTGGCTACACCTTC. V and J are TRBV7-9 and TRBJ1-2, with TRBD1 matching 7 bases. V was pared by 0 bases and J by 7 bases, with 2 bases of the junction left unmatched. CDR1 and CDR2 (germline): SEHNR, FQNEAQ (reference sequence). The CDR3 loop spans 13 amino acids.

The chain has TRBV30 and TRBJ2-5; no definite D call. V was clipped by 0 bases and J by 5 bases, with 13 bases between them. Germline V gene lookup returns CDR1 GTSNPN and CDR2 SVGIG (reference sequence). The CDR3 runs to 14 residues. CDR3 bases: TGTGCCTGGAGTGTATGGTCAGCGACGGAGACCCAGTACTTC. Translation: CAWSVWSATETQYF.

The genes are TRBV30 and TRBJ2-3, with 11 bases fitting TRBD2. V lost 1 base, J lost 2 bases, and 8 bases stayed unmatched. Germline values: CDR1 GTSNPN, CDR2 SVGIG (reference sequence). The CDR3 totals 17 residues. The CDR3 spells CAWSALRTSGSTDTQYF. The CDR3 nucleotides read TGTGCCTGGAGTGCCCTTAGGACTAGCGGGTCCACAGATACGCAGTATTTT.

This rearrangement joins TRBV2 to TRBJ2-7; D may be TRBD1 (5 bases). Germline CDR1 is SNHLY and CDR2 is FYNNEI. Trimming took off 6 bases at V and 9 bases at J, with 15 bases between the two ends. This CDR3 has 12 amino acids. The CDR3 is CASSLDITGQYF. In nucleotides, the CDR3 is TGTGCCAGCAGCTTGGACATAACGGGGCAGTACTTC. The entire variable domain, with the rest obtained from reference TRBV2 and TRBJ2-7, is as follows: EPEVTQTPSHQVTQMGQEVILRCVPISNHLYFYWYRQILGQKVEFLVSFYNNEISEKSEIFDDQFSVERPDGSNFTLKIRSTKLEDSAMYFCASSLDITGQYFGPGTRLTVT.

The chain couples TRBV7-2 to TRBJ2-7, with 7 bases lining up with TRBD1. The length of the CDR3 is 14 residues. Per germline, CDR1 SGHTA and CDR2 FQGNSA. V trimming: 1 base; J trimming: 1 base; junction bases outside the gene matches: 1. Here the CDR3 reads CASSLEDRSYEQYF. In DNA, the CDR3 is TGTGCCAGCAGCTTAGAGGACAGGTCCTACGAGCAGTACTTC.

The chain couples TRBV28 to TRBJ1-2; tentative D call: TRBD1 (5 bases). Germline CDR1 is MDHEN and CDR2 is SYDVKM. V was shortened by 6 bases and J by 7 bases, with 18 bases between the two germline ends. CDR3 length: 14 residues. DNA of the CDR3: TGTGCCAGCAGCAACGAACTGCGGAGGGGTGGCTACACCTTC. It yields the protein CASSNELRRGGYTF.

Here the CDR3 DNA reads TGTGCCAGCAGTTCCGGGACAGGTTTTTACGAGCAGTACTTC. It yields the protein CASSSGTGFYEQYF. V is TRBV6-6 and J is TRBJ2-7; 8 nucleotides match TRBD1. Germline-derived CDR1 and CDR2 are MNHNY and SVGAGI (reference sequence). Trimming removed 4 bases from V and 4 bases from J; junction bases left unmatched: 6. The CDR3 has 14 residues.

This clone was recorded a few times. Here the CDR3 DNA reads TGTGCCAGCTGCCGAGACACGGCCTACGAGCAGTACTTC. This gives the protein CASCRDTAYEQYF. The chain is built from TRBV18 and TRBJ2-7; D unclear. Between the trimmed V and J ends, which lost 7 bases and 2 bases, there was a span of 12 bases. The germline gives CDR1 KGHSH, CDR2 LQKENI. This CDR3 contains 13 residues.

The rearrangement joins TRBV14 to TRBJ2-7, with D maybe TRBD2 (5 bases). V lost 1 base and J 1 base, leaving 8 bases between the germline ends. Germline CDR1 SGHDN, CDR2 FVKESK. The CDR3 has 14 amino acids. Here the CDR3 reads CASSQGIASYEQYF. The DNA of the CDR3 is TGTGCCAGCAGCCAAGGCATAGCGTCCTACGAGCAGTACTTC.